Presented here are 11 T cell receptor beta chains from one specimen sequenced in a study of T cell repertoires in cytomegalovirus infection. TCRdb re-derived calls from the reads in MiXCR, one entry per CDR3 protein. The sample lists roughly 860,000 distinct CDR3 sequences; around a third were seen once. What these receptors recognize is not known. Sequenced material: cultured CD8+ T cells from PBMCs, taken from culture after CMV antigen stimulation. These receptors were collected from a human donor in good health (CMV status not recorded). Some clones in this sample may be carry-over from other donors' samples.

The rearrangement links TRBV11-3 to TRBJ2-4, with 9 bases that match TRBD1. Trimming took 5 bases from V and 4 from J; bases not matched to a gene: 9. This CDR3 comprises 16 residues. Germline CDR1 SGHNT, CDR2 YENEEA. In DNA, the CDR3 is TGTGCCAGCAGCGCCTCGTTCGGGACAGGGAAAAACATTCAGTACTTC. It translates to CASSASFGTGKNIQYF.

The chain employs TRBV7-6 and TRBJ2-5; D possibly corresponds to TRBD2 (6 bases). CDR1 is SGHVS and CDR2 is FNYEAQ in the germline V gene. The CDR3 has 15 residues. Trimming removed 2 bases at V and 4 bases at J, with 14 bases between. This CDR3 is CASSLSGGTRETQYF. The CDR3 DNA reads TGTGCCAGCAGCTTATCAGGCGGGACGCGAGAGACCCAGTACTTC.

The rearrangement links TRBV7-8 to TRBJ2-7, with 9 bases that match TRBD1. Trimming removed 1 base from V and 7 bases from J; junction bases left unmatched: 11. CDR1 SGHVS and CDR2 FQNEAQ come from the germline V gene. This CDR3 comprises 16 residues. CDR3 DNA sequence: TGTGCCAGCAGCTTAGTTCCGGGACAGGGTTTTGGTGAGCAGTACGTC. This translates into CASSLVPGQGFGEQYV.

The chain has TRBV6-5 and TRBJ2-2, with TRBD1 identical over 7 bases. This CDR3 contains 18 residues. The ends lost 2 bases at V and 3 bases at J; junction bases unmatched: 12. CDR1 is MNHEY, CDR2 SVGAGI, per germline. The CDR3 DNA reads TGTGCCAGCAGTTACGCTCTAGGACAGGAGCCCTACACCGGGGAGCTGTTTTTT. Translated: CASSYALGQEPYTGELFF.

The CDR3 region is CASSPPGAAVNTEAFF. The CDR3 region has the DNA TGTGCCAGCAGCCCCCCCGGGGCTGCGGTGAACACTGAAGCTTTCTTT. The chain has TRBV11-2 and TRBJ1-1; TRBD1 is a possible D gene (5 bases). Germline assignment: CDR1 SGHAT and CDR2 FQNNGV. Between the trimmed V and J ends, which lost 5 bases and 0 bases, there was a span of 16 bases. The CDR3 consists of 16 residues.

CDR3 amino acids: CASKKGGYTF. CDR3 nucleotide sequence: TGTGCCAGCAAGAAGGGAGGCTACACCTTC. The rearrangement links TRBV6-2 or TRBV6-3 to TRBJ1-2; D is unresolved. V was cut by 7 bases and J by 8 bases, with 8 bases left in between. Germline V gives CDR1 MNHEY, CDR2 SVGEGT. This CDR3 region has 10 residues.

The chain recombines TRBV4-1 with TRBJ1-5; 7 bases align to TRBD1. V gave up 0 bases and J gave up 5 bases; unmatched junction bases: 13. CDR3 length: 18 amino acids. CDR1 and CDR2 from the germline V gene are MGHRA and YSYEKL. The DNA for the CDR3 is TGCGCCAGCAGCCAAGATCTTATTTCAGGAGGGGGCTATCAGCCCCAGCATTTT. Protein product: CASSQDLISGGGYQPQHF.

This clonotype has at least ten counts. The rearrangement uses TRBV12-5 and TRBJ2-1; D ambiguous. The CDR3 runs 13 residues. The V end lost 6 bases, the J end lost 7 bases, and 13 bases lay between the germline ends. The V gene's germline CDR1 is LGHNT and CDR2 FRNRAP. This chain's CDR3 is CASGSPLRNEQFF. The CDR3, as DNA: TGTGCTAGTGGCTCCCCCCTCCGAAATGAGCAGTTCTTC.

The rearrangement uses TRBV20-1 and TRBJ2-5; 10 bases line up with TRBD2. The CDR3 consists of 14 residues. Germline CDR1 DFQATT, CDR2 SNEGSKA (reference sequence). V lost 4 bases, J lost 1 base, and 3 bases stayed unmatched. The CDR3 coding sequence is TGCAGTGCTAATAGCGGGGGGTTCCAAGAGACCCAGTACTTC. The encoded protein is CSANSGGFQETQYF.

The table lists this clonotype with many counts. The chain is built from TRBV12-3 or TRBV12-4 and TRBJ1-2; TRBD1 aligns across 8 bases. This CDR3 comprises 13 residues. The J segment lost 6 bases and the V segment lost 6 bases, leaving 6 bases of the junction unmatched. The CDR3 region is CASSRPTGDGYTF. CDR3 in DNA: TGTGCCAGCAGCCGCCCGACAGGGGATGGCTACACCTTC.

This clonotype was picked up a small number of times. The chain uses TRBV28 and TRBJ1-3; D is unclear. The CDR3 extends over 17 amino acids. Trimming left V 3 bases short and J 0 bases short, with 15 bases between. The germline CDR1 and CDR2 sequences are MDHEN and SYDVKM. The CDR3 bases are TGTGCCAGCAGTTTCCTACGACCGGGTGGCTCTGGAAACACCATATATTTT. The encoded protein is CASSFLRPGGSGNTIYF.